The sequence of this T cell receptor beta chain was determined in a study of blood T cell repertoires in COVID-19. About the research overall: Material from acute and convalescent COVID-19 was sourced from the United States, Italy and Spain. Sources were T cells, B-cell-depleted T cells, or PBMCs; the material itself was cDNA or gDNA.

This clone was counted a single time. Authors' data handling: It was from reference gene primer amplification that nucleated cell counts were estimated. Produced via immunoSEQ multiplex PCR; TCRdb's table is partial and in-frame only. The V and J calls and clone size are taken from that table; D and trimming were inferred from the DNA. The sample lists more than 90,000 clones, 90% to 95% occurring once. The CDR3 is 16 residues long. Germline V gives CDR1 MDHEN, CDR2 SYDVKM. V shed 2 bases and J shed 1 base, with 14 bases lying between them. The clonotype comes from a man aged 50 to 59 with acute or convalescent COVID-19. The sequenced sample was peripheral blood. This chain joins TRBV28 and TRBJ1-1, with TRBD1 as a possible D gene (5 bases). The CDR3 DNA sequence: TGTGCCAGCAGTTTAATAACTGGGACTTCGAACACTGAAGCTTTCTTT. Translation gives CASSLITGTSNTEAFF.